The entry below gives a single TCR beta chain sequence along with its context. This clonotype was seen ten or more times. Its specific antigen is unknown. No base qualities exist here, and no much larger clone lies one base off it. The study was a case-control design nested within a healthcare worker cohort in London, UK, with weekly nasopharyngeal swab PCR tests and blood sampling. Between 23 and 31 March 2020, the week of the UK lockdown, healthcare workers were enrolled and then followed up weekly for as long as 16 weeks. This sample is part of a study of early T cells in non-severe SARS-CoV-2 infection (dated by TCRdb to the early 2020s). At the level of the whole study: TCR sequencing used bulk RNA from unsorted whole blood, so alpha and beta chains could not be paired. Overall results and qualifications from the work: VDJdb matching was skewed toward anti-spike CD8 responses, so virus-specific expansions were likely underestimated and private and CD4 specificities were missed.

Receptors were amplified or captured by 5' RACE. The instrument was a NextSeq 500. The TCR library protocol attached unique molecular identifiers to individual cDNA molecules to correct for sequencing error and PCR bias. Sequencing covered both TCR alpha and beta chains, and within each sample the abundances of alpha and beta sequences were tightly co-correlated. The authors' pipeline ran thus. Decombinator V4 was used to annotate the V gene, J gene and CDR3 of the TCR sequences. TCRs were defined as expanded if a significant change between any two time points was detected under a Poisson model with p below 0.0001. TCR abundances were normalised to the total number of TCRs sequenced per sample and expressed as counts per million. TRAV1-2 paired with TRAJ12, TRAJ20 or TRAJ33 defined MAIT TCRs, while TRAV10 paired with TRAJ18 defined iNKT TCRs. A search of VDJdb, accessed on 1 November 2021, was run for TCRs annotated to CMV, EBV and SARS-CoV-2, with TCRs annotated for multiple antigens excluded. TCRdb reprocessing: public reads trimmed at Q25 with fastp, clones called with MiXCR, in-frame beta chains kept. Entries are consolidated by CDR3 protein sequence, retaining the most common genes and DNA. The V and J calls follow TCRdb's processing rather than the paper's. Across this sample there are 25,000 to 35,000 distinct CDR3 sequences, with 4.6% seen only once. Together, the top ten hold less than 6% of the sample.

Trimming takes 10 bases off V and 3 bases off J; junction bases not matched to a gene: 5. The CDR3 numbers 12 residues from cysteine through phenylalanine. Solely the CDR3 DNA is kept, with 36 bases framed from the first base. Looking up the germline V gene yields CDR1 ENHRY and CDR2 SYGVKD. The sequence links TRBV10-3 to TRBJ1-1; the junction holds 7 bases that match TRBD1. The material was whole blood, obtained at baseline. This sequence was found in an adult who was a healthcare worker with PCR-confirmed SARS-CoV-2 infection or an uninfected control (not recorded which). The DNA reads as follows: TGTGCCAACCAGGGGGAGGACACTGAAGCTTTCTTT. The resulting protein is CANQGEDTEAFF.